This TCR beta chain stems from a study of shared clonotypes between healthy human individuals. Produced via immunoSEQ multiplex PCR; TCRdb's table is partial and in-frame only. The sample carries hundreds of thousands of clones, around 75% recorded once. The sample comprised PBMCs. The sequence came from a woman in her forties in good health. Some clones in this sample may be carry-over from other donors' samples.

The chain's CDR3 is CASSLVNPSTDTQYF. CDR3 nucleotide sequence: TGTGCCAGCAGCTTAGTAAATCCTAGCACAGATACGCAGTATTTT. The genes are TRBV7-9 and TRBJ2-3; D not certain. V lost 1 base and J lost 0, with 8 bases in between. Germline assignment: CDR1 SEHNR and CDR2 FQNEAQ (reference sequence). This CDR3 is built from 15 residues.